This T cell receptor beta chain was recovered during a study of T cells in Graves' hyperthyroidism and ophthalmopathy. Using RNA transcripts as the source, TCR beta CDR3 regions were amplified. TCR CDR3 underwent first-round RT-PCR with the HTBI primer set. TCRdb used MiXCR to reprocess the multiplex PCR reads, holding one entry per CDR3 protein. The table has roughly 500,000 distinct CDR3 sequences, over 11% seen once. This clonotype was detected only a few times. Germline V gene sequence: CDR1 GTSNPN, CDR2 SVGIG (reference sequence). The CDR3 consists of 11 residues. With 5 bases removed from V and 5 bases from J, the gap between germline ends came to 9 bases.

The chain employs TRBV30 and TRBJ2-5, with D uncertain. The specimen sequenced was blood. This TCR was sampled from a woman aged 25-40 years with Graves' hyperthyroidism that later progressed to Graves' ophthalmopathy. In DNA, the CDR3 is TGTGCCTGGGGCCGCACGGAGACCCAGTACTTC. It translates to CAWGRTETQYF.